This record covers a single T cell receptor (beta chain). This clonotype has a count of ten or more. Its antigen target is currently unknown. No much larger clone exists at a distance of one base, and base qualities are not known. Libraries were prepared through 5' RACE. Sequencer: NextSeq 500. The TCR library protocol attached unique molecular identifiers to individual cDNA molecules to correct for sequencing error and PCR bias. Sequencing covered both TCR alpha and beta chains, and within each sample the abundances of alpha and beta sequences were tightly co-correlated. Per the original workflow: Decombinator V4 was used to annotate the V gene, J gene and CDR3 of the TCR sequences. Expanded TCRs were defined as changing significantly between any two time points under a Poisson model with p below 0.0001. TCR abundances were normalised to the total number of TCRs sequenced per sample and expressed as counts per million. TRAV1-2 paired with TRAJ12, TRAJ20 or TRAJ33 defined MAIT TCRs, while TRAV10 paired with TRAJ18 defined iNKT TCRs. VDJdb, accessed on 1 November 2021, was searched for TCRs annotated for CMV, EBV and SARS-CoV-2, and TCRs annotated for more than one antigen were excluded. Using fastp trimming at Q25 and MiXCR clonotype assembly, TCRdb reanalyzed the public sequencing data and kept in-frame beta chains. Rows with one shared CDR3 protein collapse into an entry with the most common genes and DNA. The V and J calls here are based on TCRdb, not the publication. Across this sample there are more than 25,000 distinct CDR3 sequences, with over 4.5% seen only once. 4.5% of the sample comes from the top ten.

CDR1 and CDR2, looked up from the germline V gene, are MDHEN and SYDVKM. Trimming takes 4 bases from V and 2 bases from J, and the germline ends sit 13 bases apart. The CDR3 measures 15 amino acids from cysteine to phenylalanine. Of all the DNA, just the CDR3 is kept, 45 bases in frame from base 1. A case-control design nested within a healthcare worker cohort in London, UK, was used, with weekly nasopharyngeal swab PCR tests and blood sampling performed. Between 23 and 31 March 2020, the week of the UK lockdown, healthcare workers were enrolled and then followed up weekly for as long as 16 weeks. This specimen comes from a study of early T cells in non-severe SARS-CoV-2 infection (dated by TCRdb to the early 2020s). Study-wide context: Because TCR sequencing relied on bulk RNA taken from unsorted whole blood, pairing of alpha and beta chains was not possible.

Results and caveats for the whole study, not just this receptor: VDJdb matching was skewed toward anti-spike CD8 responses and likely underestimated virus-specific expansions, missing private and CD4 specificities.

The receptor chain draws on TRBV28 and TRBJ2-3; the best D guess is TRBD2, with 5 bases matching. This sequence was found in an adult who was a healthcare worker with PCR-confirmed SARS-CoV-2 infection or an uninfected control (not recorded which). Sequencing was done on a sample of whole blood. DNA sequence: TGTGCCAGCAGTTCGGGTGGAGCGGACACAGATACGCAGTATTTT. This sequence encodes CASSSGGADTDTQYF.